This T cell receptor (beta chain) is drawn from a study of Graves' ophthalmopathy and Graves' hyperthyroidism. Study context: Pretreatment peripheral blood was obtained at initial diagnosis. General observations from the study: Also, most clonotypes expanded in the thyroid above 0.001 frequency appeared in blood.

Amplification from RNA transcripts yielded the TCR beta CDR3 regions. The first round was an RT-PCR with HTBI primers, and the second round was a multiplex PCR. TCRdb re-derived calls from the multiplex PCR reads in MiXCR, one entry per CDR3 protein. The sample has under 400,000 distinct CDR3 sequences, roughly a sixth seen once. Researchers turned away patients with other autoimmune diseases, uncontrolled infections, pregnancy or lactation. This clonotype was counted only a few times. Its cognate antigen is unknown. The germline V and J ends were trimmed by 2 bases and 7 bases, with 9 bases remaining between them. The CDR3 has 12 residues. Germline CDR1 and CDR2: MNHEY and SVGAGI.

Sequencing was performed on peripheral blood. The sequence was obtained from an adult man with Graves' ophthalmopathy. V and J are TRBV6-5 and TRBJ2-7; D might be TRBD2 (6 bases). CDR3 bases: TGTGCCAGCAGTTACATTGCGGGGGAGCAGTACTTC. Amino acids: CASSYIAGEQYF.